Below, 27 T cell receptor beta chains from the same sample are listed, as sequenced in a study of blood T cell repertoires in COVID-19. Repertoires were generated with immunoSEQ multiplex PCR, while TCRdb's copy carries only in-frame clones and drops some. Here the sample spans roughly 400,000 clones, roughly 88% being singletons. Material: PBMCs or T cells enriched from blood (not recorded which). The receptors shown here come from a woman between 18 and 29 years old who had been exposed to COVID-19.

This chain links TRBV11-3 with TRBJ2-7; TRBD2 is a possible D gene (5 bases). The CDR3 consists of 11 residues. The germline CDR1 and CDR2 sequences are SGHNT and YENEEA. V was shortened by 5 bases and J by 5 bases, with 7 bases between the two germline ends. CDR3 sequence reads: CASSPGDEQYF. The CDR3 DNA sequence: TGTGCCAGCAGCCCCGGGGACGAGCAGTACTTC.

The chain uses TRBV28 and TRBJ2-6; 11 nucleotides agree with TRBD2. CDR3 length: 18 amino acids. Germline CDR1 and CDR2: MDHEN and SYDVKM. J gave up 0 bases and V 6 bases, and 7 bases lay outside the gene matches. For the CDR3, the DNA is TGTGCCAGCAGCGGACTAGCGGGTTTCTTCTCTGGGGCCAACGTCCTGACTTTC. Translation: CASSGLAGFFSGANVLTF.

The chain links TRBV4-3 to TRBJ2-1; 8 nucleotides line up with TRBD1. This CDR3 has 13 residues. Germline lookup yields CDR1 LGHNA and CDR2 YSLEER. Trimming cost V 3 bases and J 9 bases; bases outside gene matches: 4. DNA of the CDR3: TGCGCCAGCAGCCACGACAGGGGTCCTGAGCAGTTCTTC. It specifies CASSHDRGPEQFF.

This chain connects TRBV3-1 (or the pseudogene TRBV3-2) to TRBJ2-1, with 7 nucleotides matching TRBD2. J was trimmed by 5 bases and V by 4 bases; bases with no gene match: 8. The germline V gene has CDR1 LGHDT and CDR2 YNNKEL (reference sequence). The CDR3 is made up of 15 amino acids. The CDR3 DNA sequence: TGTGCCAGCAGCCTAAACCCGGGAGGCAACAATGAGCAGTTCTTC. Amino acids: CASSLNPGGNNEQFF.

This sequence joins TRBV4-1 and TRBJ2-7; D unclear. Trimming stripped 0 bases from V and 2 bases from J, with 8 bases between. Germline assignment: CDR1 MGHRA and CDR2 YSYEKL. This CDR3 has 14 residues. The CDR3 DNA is TGCGCCAGCAGCCAAGATGGGCAGCCCTACGAGCAGTACTTC. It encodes CASSQDGQPYEQYF.

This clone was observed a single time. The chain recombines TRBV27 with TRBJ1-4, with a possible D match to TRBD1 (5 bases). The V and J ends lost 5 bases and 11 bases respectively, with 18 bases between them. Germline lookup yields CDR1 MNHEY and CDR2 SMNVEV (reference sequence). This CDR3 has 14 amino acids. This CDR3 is CASSMDKALHKLFF. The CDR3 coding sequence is TGTGCCAGCAGTATGGACAAGGCCCTCCACAAACTGTTTTTT.

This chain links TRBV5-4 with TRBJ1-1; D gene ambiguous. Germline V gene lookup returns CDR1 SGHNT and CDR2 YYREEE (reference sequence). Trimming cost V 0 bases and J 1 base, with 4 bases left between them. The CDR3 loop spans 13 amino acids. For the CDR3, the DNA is TGTGCCAGCAGCTTGGGCAGGAACACTGAAGCTTTCTTT. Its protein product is CASSLGRNTEAFF. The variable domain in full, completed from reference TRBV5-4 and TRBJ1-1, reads ETGVTQSPTHLIKTRGQQVTLRCSSQSGHNTVSWYQQALGQGPQFIFQYYREEENGRGNFPPRFSGLQFPNYSSELNVNALELDDSALYLCASSLGRNTEAFFGQGTRLTVV.

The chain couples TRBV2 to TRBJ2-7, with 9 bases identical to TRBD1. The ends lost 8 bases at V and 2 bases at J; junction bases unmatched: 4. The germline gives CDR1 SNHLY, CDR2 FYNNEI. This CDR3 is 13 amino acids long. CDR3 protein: CASGDRVAYEQYF. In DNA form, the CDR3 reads TGTGCCAGCGGGGACAGGGTGGCCTACGAGCAGTACTTC.

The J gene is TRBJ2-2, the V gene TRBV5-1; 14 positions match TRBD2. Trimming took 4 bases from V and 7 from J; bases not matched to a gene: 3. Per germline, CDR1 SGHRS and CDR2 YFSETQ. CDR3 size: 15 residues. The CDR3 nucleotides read TGCGCCAGCAGCCCAGGACTAGCGGGAGGCGGGGAGCTGTTTTTT. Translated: CASSPGLAGGGELFF.

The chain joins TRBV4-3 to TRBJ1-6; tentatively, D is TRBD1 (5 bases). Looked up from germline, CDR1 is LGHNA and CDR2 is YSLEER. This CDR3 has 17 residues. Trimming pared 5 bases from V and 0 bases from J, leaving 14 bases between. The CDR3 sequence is CASSAAGDRSYNSPLHF. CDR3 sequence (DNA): TGCGCCAGCAGCGCCGCGGGGGATCGCTCCTATAATTCACCCCTCCACTTT.

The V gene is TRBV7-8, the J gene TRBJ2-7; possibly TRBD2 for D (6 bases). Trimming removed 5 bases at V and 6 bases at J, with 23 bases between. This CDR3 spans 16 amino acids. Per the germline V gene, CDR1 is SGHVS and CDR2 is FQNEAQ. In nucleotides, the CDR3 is TGTGCCAGCAGCCCCCCCGGGGTGGGGAGGCCCCTCGAGCAGTACTTC. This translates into CASSPPGVGRPLEQYF.

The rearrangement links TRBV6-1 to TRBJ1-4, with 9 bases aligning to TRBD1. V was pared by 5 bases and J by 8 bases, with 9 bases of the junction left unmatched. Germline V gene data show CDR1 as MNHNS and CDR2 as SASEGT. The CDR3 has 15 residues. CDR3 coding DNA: TGTGCCAGCAGTCCCCCGGGACAGGGTGGAGAAAAACTGTTTTTT. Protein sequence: CASSPPGQGGEKLFF.

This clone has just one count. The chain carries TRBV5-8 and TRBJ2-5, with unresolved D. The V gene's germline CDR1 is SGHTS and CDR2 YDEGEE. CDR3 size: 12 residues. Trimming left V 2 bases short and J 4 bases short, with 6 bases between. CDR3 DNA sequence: TGTGCCAGCAGCTTTCAGCGAGAGACCCAGTACTTC. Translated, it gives CASSFQRETQYF.

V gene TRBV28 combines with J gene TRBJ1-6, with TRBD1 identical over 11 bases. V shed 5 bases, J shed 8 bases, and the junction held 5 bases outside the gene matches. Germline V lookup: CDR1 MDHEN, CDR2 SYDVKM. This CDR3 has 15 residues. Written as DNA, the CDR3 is TGTGCCAGCAGTGGACAGGGGGCCTCCGATTCACCCCTCCACTTT. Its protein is CASSGQGASDSPLHF.

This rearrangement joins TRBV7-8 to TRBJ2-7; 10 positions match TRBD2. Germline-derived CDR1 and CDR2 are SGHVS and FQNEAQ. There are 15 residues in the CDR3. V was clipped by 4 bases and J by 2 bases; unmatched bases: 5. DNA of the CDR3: TGTGCCAGCAGCTCCCTAGCGGGGGCGGCCTACGAGCAGTACTTC. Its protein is CASSSLAGAAYEQYF.

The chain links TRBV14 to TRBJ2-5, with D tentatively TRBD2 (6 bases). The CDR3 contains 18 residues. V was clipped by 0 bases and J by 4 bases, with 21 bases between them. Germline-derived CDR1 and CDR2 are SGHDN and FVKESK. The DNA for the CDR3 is TGTGCCAGCAGCCAAGATCGGGGGTTCCGGGGCGTGGGAGAGACCCAGTACTTC. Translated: CASSQDRGFRGVGETQYF.

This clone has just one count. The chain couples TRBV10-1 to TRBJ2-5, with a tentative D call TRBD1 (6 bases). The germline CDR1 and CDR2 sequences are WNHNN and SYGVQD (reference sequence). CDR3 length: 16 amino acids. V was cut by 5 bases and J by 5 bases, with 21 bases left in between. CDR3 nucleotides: TGCGCCAGCAGTCAACGGGACACCCCTCCGGGCGAGACCCAGTACTTC. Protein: CASSQRDTPPGETQYF.

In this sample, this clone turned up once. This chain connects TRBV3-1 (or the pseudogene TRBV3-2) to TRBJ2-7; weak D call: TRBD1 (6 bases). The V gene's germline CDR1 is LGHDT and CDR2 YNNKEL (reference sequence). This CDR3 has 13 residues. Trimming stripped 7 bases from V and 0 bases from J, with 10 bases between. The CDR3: CASKKTGSYEQYF. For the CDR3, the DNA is TGTGCCAGCAAAAAGACAGGCTCCTACGAGCAGTACTTC.

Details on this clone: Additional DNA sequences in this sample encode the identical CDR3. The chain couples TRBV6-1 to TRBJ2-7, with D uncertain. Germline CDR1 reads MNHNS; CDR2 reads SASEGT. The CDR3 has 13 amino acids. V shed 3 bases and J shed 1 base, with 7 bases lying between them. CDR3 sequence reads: CASSEGESYEQYF. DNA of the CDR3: TGTGCCAGCAGTGAGGGCGAGTCCTACGAGCAGTACTTC.

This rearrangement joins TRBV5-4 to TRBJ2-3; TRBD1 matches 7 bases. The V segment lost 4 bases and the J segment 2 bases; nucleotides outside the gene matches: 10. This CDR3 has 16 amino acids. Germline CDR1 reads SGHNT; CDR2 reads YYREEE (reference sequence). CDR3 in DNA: TGTGCCAGCAGCACCCCCCCGGGACAGTCCACAGATACGCAGTATTTT. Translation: CASSTPPGQSTDTQYF.

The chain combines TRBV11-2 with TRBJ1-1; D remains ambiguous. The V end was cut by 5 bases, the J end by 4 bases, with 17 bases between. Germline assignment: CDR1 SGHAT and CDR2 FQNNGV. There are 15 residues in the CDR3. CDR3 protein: CASSPRLPEPTEAFF. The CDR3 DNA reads TGTGCCAGCAGCCCCCGACTTCCGGAGCCCACTGAAGCTTTCTTT.

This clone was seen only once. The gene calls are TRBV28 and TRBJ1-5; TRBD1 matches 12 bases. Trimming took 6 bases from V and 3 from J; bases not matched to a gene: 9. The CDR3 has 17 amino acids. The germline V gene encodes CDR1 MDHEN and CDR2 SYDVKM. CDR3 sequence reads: CASSPAWDRGHNQPQHF. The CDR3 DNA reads TGTGCCAGCAGCCCAGCCTGGGACAGGGGGCACAATCAGCCCCAGCATTTT.

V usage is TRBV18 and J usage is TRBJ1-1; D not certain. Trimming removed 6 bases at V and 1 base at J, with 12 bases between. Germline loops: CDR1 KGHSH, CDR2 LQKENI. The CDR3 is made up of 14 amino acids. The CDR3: CASSLAKTNTEAFF. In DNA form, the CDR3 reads TGTGCCAGCTCCCTCGCTAAAACGAACACTGAAGCTTTCTTT.

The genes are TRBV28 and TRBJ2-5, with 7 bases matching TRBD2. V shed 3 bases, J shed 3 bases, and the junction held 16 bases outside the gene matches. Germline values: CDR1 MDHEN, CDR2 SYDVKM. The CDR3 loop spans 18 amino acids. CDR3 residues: CASSFLSGRELGEETQYF. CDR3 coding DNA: TGTGCCAGCAGTTTTTTGAGTGGGCGGGAGTTAGGGGAAGAGACCCAGTACTTC.

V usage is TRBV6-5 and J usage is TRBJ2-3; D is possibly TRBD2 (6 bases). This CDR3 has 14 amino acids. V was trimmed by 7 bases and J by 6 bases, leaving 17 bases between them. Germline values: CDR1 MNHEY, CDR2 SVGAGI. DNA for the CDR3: TGTGCCAGCACCGAAAACGCACTAGCCGATACGCAGTATTTT. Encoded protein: CASTENALADTQYF.

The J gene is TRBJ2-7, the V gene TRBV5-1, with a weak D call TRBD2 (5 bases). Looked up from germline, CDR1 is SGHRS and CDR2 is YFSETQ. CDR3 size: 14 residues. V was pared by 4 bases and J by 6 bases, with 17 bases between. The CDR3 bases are TGCGCCAGCAGCCCACCTGCTAGCTCTCTCGAGCAGTACTTC. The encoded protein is CASSPPASSLEQYF.

This chain's CDR3 is CASSLGQGAGDTQYF. The CDR3 DNA reads TGTGCCAGCAGCCTAGGACAGGGGGCGGGGGATACGCAGTATTTT. The V and J genes are TRBV3-1 (or the pseudogene TRBV3-2) and TRBJ2-3; TRBD1 matches 11 bases. V was clipped by 4 bases and J by 6 bases; unmatched bases: 6. Germline CDR1 is LGHDT and CDR2 is YNNKEL (reference sequence). CDR3 length: 15 amino acids.